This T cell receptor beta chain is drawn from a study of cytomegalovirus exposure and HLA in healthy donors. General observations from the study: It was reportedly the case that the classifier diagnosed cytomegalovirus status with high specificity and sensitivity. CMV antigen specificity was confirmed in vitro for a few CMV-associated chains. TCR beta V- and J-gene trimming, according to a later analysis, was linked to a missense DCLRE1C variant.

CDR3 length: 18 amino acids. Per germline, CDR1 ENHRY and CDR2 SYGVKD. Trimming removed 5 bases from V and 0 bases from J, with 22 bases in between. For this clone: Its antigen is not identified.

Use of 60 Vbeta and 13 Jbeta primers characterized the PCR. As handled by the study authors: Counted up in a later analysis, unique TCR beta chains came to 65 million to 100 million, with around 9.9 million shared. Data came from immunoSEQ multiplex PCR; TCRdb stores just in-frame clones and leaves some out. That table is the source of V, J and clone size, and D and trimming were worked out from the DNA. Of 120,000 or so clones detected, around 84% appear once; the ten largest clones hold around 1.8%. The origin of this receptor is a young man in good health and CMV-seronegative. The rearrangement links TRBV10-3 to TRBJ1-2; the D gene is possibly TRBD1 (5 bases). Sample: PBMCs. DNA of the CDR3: TGTGCCATCAGTTCAGGGAGGAGGGACCGACCTTCTAACTATGGCTACACCTTC. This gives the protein CAISSGRRDRPSNYGYTF.